This T cell receptor (beta chain) is drawn from a study of graft-versus-host responses after intestinal transplantation. About the research overall: Every recipient underwent anti-thymocyte globulin induction, then tacrolimus and steroids for two to four years.

This table comes from immunoSEQ multiplex PCR, and its TCRdb copy is limited to in-frame clones, with some not included. The sample comprises 40,000 or so clones, about nine tenths of which are singletons, and about 20% rests with the top ten. V shed 1 base and J shed 3 bases, with 7 bases lying between them. The germline CDR1 and CDR2 sequences are SGHVS and FNYEAQ. The length of the CDR3 is 13 residues. This clone was counted only a few times. Other DNA sequences in the sample encode the same CDR3. Processing was applied to graft tissue in order to liberate intraepithelial and lamina propria lymphocytes.

The sample in question was ileum tissue, obtained around seven months after intestinal transplant. The chain couples TRBV7-6 to TRBJ2-7; D not resolved. The TCR originated in a human patient who received an intestinal transplant, so some T cells may come from the graft donor. CDR3 in amino acids: CASSLGPNYEQYF. CDR3 nucleotides: TGTGCCAGCAGCTTAGGACCTAACTACGAGCAGTACTTC.